A selection of T cell receptor beta chains follows, all from one sample in a study of CD8+ T cells in alopecia areata. The data were produced by immunoSEQ multiplex PCR, yet TCRdb's version contains in-frame clones alone and is incomplete. Among 200,000 or so clones, around 62% were seen once, and the ten largest hold less than 0.6%. The sample here was CD4+ T cells sorted from blood, taken at week 0. The receptor set was obtained from a human donor with alopecia areata. Both conserved end residues are part of each CDR3. Fields, in order: J gene, clone size, V gene, D gene, CDR3 protein, CDR3 DNA. The D gene is left open where the match is weak. Size is omitted from some rows. Given values are once, few, many or a class for expanded clones.

TRBJ2-7 . TRBV13 . CASSLRSFPSYEQYF TGTGCCAGCAGCCTCAGATCATTCCCGTCCTACGAGCAGTACTTC
TRBJ2-1 . TRBV9 . CASSVVGNYNEQFF TGTGCCAGCAGCGTAGTGGGTAACTACAATGAGCAGTTCTTC
TRBJ2-7 . TRBV11-2 . CASSLEWGSYEQYF TGTGCCAGCAGCTTAGAATGGGGCTCCTACGAGCAGTACTTC
TRBJ1-6 . TRBV30 . CAWSFLPRGNNSPLHF TGTGCCTGGAGTTTCCTCCCTCGGGGCAATAATTCACCCCTCCACTTT
TRBJ2-4 . TRBV7-9 . CASSPSGPMRYF TGTGCCAGCAGCCCGAGCGGGCCAATGAGGTACTTC
TRBJ2-7 . TRBV6-1 TRBD2 CASSGTSGAYEQYF TGTGCCAGCAGTGGGACTAGCGGGGCCTACGAGCAGTACTTC
TRBJ2-6 few TRBV7-6 . CASSPAGPGANVLTF TGTGCCAGCAGCCCCGCAGGGCCTGGGGCCAACGTCCTGACTTTC
TRBJ2-7 . TRBV29-1 . CSVVPGAGVRYEQYF TGCAGCGTCGTCCCAGGGGCGGGGGTCCGCTACGAGCAGTACTTC
TRBJ2-1 . TRBV29-1 . CSVEPGPPFF TGCAGCGTTGAGCCAGGGCCTCCGTTCTTC
TRBJ1-1 . TRBV9 . CASSETPPGMNTEAFF TGTGCCAGCAGCGAGACTCCGCCGGGTATGAACACTGAAGCTTTCTTT
TRBJ1-1 . TRBV2 . CASSRQVEAFF TGTGCCAGCAGCCGACAGGTGGAAGCTTTCTTT
TRBJ1-6 . TRBV6-5 . CASSFNNSPLHF TGTGCCAGCAGCTTTAATAATTCACCCCTCCACTTT
TRBJ1-6 few TRBV7-9 . CASSLGHTGSGSPLHF TGTGCCAGCAGCTTAGGACATACTGGGAGCGGGTCACCCCTCCACTTT
TRBJ2-1 few TRBV7-2 . CASSRNQGNNEQFF TGTGCCAGCAGTCGAAACCAGGGGAACAATGAGCAGTTCTTC
TRBJ2-7 . TRBV30 TRBD2 CAWSVRKTSGSAYEQYF TGTGCCTGGAGTGTACGGAAAACTAGCGGGAGTGCCTACGAGCAGTACTTC
TRBJ2-3 few TRBV27 TRBD1 CASSGTEQTDTQYF TGTGCCAGCAGTGGGACAGAGCAGACAGATACGCAGTATTTT
TRBJ2-3 . TRBV29-1 . CSVEAQEDTQYF TGCAGCGTTGAAGCCCAGGAGGATACGCAGTATTTT
TRBJ1-2 few TRBV5-4 TRBD1 CASSLAGTVENYGYTF TGTGCCAGCAGCTTGGCCGGGACAGTAGAAAACTATGGCTACACCTTC
TRBJ2-2 . TRBV23-1 . CASSQSGRARPSNTGELFF TGCGCCAGCAGTCAATCGGGTCGGGCCCGACCCTCGAACACCGGGGAGCTGTTTTTT
TRBJ1-2 . TRBV9 . CASSAGVDDYGYTF TGTGCCAGCAGCGCGGGGGTGGATGACTATGGCTACACCTTC
TRBJ2-3 once TRBV5-1 . CASSMTGWGADTQYF TGCGCCAGCAGCATGACAGGTTGGGGGGCAGATACGCAGTATTTT
TRBJ1-2 . TRBV30 . CAWSDPSSYGYTF TGTGCCTGGAGTGACCCCTCTTCGTATGGCTACACCTTC
TRBJ2-1 . TRBV30 . CATPGSGSYNEQFF TGTGCCACCCCGGGTAGCGGCTCCTACAATGAGCAGTTCTTC
TRBJ1-2 . TRBV27 . CASSSQGTYGYTF TGTGCCAGCAGTTCCCAGGGGACCTATGGCTACACCTTC
TRBJ2-7 . TRBV7-6 TRBD2 CASSSGTSAGEQYF TGTGCCAGCAGCTCAGGGACTAGCGCCGGCGAGCAGTACTTC
TRBJ1-5 . TRBV14 . CASSQGHQPQHF TGTGCCAGCAGCCAGGGCCATCAGCCCCAGCATTTT
TRBJ1-2 few TRBV5-6 TRBD1 CASSSTGGYGYTF TGTGCCAGCAGCAGTACAGGGGGGTATGGCTACACCTTC
TRBJ2-1 . TRBV9 . CASSAVLASTGNEQFF TGTGCCAGCAGCGCCGTCCTAGCCTCCACGGGCAATGAGCAGTTCTTC
TRBJ2-3 once TRBV9 . CASSAGSRTDTQYF TGTGCCAGCAGCGCGGGCAGCCGGACAGATACGCAGTATTTT
TRBJ2-2 . TRBV19 . CASSIAANTGELFF TGTGCCAGTAGTATTGCCGCTAACACCGGGGAGCTGTTTTTT
TRBJ1-2 . TRBV5-4 TRBD1 CASSADRDYGYTF TGTGCCAGCAGCGCGGACAGGGACTATGGCTACACCTTC
TRBJ2-5 few TRBV9 . CASSVDQIETQYF TGTGCCAGCAGCGTAGACCAAATCGAGACCCAGTACTTC
TRBJ2-7 . TRBV29-1 . CSARRDLSYEQYF TGCAGCGCCCGCAGGGACCTCTCCTACGAGCAGTACTTC
TRBJ2-2 . TRBV7-2 TRBD2 CASSVTSGNTGELFF TGTGCCAGCAGCGTCACTAGCGGGAACACCGGGGAGCTGTTTTTT
TRBJ2-3 . TRBV20-1 . CSAKHGGTQYF TGCAGTGCTAAGCACGGAGGTACGCAGTATTTT
TRBJ2-7 few TRBV6-5 TRBD2 CASKVAGPYEQYF TGTGCCAGCAAGGTAGCGGGCCCATACGAGCAGTACTTC
TRBJ1-1 . TRBV6-5 . CASSLSGWGTEAFF TGTGCCAGCAGCTTGAGTGGCTGGGGCACTGAAGCTTTCTTT
TRBJ1-2 . TRBV5-1 . CASSLGQAWALDYGYTF TGCGCCAGCAGCTTGGGACAGGCTTGGGCTCTGGACTATGGCTACACCTTC
TRBJ2-2 . TRBV29-1 . CSALLRGASGELFF TGCAGCGCTCTGTTGAGGGGGGCGAGCGGGGAGCTGTTTTTT
TRBJ2-1 few TRBV29-1 . CSVDGQANEQFF TGCAGCGTTGATGGGCAGGCCAATGAGCAGTTCTTC
TRBJ1-2 few TRBV29-1 . CGARRRAYGYTF TGCGGCGCGAGGCGTCGGGCCTATGGCTACACCTTC
TRBJ2-1 few TRBV29-1 . CSAKRDYNEQFF TGCAGCGCAAAACGGGACTACAATGAGCAGTTCTTC
TRBJ1-6 once TRBV18 . CASSPQGPYNSPLHF TGTGCCAGCTCACCACAGGGCCCCTATAATTCACCCCTCCACTTT
TRBJ2-5 . TRBV29-1 . CSVASRRQETQYF TGCAGCGTCGCGAGTAGGAGACAAGAGACCCAGTACTTC
TRBJ1-1 few TRBV7-9 TRBD1 CASSPSGGDDTEAFF TGTGCCAGCAGCCCATCAGGGGGCGATGACACTGAAGCTTTCTTT
TRBJ2-1 few TRBV7-2 . CASSLDTSYNEQFF TGTGCCAGCAGCTTGGACACCTCCTACAATGAGCAGTTCTTC
TRBJ1-1 . TRBV19 . CASREGRGIEEAFF TGTGCCAGTAGAGAGGGCAGGGGCATAGAGGAAGCTTTCTTT
TRBJ2-3 . TRBV9 TRBD1 CASSVGRGQDTQYF TGTGCCAGCAGCGTTGGCAGGGGGCAAGATACGCAGTATTTT
TRBJ1-6 . TRBV25-1 TRBD1 CASSEAGTGDSPLHF TGTGCCAGCAGTGAAGCCGGGACAGGCGATTCACCCCTCCACTTT
TRBJ2-7 . TRBV15 . CATSRDVAYEQYF TGTGCCACCAGCAGAGATGTAGCCTACGAGCAATACTTC
TRBJ2-7 . TRBV30 . CAWSSSPGPLEQYF TGTGCCTGGAGTTCATCACCGGGCCCCCTCGAGCAGTACTTC
TRBJ1-1 few TRBV7-2 . CASSLQANTEAFF TGTGCCAGCAGCTTACAGGCGAACACTGAAGCTTTCTTT
TRBJ2-1 . TRBV29-1 TRBD2 CSVRPSGGGLNNEQFF TGCAGCGTTAGACCAAGCGGGGGGGGTCTAAACAATGAGCAGTTCTTC
TRBJ2-1 few TRBV19 . CASSPGLDAYYNEQFF TGTGCCAGTAGTCCCGGACTGGATGCCTACTACAATGAGCAGTTCTTC